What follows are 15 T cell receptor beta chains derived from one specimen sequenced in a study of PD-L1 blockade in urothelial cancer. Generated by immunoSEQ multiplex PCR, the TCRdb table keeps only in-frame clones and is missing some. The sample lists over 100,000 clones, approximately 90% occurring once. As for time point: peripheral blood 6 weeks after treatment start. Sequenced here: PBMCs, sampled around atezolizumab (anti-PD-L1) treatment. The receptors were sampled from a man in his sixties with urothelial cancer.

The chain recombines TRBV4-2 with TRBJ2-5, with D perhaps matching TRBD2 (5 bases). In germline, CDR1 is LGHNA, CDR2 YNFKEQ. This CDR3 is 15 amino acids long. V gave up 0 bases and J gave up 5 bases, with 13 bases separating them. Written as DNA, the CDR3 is TGTGCCAGCAGCCAAGATGCCGCCAGGAGGGAGACCCAGTACTTC. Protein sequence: CASSQDAARRETQYF.

Written as DNA, the CDR3 is TGTGCCAGTAGTATAGGCCGGGACTCTGAGCAGTTCTTC. It codes for CASSIGRDSEQFF. J is TRBJ2-1 and V is TRBV19, with D possibly being TRBD2 (6 bases). The CDR3 totals 13 residues. The ends were cut back, 1 base at V and 9 bases at J, with 10 bases in the middle. The V gene's germline CDR1 is LNHDA and CDR2 SQIVND (reference sequence).

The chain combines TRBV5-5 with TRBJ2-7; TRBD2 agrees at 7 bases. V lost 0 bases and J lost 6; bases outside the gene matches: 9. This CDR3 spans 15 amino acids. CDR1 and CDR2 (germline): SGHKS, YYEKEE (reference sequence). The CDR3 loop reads CASSLGTGRAGEQYF. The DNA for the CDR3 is TGTGCCAGCAGCTTGGGTACGGGGAGGGCCGGCGAGCAGTACTTC.

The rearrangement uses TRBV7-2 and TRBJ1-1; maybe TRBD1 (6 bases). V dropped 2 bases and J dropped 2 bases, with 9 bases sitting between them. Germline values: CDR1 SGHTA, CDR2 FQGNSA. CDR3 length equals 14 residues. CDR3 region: CASSLTGPNTEAFF. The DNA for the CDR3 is TGTGCCAGCAGCTTAACAGGGCCTAACACTGAAGCTTTCTTT.

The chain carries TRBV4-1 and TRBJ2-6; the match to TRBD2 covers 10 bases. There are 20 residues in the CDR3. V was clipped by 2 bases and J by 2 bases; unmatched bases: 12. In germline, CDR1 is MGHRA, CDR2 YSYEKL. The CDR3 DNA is TGCGCCAGCAGCCAAAGTGTTCGGGGGACTAGCGTAGCTGGGGCCAACGTCCTGACTTTC. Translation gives CASSQSVRGTSVAGANVLTF.

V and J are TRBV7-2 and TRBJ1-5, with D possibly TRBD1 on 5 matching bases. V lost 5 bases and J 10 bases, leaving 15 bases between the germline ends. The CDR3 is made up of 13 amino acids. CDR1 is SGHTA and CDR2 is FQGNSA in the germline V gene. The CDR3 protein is CASSPPQGHPQHF. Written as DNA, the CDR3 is TGTGCCAGCAGCCCCCCTCAGGGTCATCCCCAGCATTTT.

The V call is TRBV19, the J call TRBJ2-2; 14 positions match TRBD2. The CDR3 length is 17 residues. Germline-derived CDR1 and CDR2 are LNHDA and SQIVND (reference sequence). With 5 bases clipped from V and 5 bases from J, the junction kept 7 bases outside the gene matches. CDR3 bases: TGTGCCAGTAGTCATAAGACTAGCGGGAGGGGGACCGGGGAGCTGTTTTTT. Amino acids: CASSHKTSGRGTGELFF.

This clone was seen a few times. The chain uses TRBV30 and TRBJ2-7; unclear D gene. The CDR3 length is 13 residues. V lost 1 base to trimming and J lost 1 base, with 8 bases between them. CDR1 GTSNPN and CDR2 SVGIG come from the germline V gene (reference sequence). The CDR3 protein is CAWSDLRSYEQYF. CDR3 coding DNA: TGTGCCTGGAGTGACTTGCGGTCCTACGAGCAGTACTTC.

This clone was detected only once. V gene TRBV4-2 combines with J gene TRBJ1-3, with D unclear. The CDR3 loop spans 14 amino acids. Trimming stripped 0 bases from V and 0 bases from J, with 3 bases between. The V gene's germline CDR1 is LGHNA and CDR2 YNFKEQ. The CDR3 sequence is CASSQDVSGNTIYF. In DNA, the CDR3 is TGTGCCAGCAGCCAAGACGTCTCTGGAAACACCATATATTTT.

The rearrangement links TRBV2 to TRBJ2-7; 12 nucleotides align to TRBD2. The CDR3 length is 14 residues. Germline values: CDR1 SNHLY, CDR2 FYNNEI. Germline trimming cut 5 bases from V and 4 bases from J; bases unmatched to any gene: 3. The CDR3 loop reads CASSKTSGGYEQYF. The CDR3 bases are TGTGCCAGCAGTAAAACTAGCGGGGGGTACGAGCAGTACTTC. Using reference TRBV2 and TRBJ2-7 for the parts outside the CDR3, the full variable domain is EPEVTQTPSHQVTQMGQEVILRCVPISNHLYFYWYRQILGQKVEFLVSFYNNEISEKSEIFDDQFSVERPDGSNFTLKIRSTKLEDSAMYFCASSKTSGGYEQYFGPGTRLTVT.

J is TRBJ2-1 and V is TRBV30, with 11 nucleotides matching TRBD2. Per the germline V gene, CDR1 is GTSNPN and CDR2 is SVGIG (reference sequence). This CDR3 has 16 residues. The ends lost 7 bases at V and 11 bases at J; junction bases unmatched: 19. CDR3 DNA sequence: TGTGCCTACACGCCGTTGACTAGCGGGACAGCAATGAAGCAGTTCTTC. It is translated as CAYTPLTSGTAMKQFF.

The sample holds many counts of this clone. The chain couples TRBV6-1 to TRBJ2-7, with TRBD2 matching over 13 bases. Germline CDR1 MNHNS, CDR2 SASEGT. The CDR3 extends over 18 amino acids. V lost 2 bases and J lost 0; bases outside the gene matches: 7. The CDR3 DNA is TGTGCCAGCAGTGAAAGACTAGCGGGGGGTCGGAGCTCCTACGAGCAGTACTTC. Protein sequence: CASSERLAGGRSSYEQYF.

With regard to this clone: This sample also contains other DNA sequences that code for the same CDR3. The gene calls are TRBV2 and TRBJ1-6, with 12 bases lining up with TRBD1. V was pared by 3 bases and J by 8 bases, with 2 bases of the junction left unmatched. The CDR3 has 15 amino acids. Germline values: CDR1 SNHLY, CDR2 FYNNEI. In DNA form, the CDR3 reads TGTGCCAGCAGTGAGGGACAGGGGGCGCATTCACCCCTCCACTTT. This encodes CASSEGQGAHSPLHF.

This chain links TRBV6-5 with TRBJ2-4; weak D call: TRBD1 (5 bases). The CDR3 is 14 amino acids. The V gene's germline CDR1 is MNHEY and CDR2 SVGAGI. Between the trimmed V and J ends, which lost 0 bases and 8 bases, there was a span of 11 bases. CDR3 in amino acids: CASSYSPRDDIQYF. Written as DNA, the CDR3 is TGTGCCAGCAGTTACTCGCCCAGGGATGACATTCAGTACTTC.

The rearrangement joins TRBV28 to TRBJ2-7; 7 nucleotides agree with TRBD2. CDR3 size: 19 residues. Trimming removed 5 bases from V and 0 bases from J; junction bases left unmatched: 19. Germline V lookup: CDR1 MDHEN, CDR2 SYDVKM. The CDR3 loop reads CASSPPQSGAIGSSYEQYF. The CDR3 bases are TGTGCCAGCAGTCCCCCCCAGAGCGGGGCGATAGGAAGCTCCTACGAGCAGTACTTC.